The source of this T cell receptor (beta chain) is a study of identical twins. Template switching added a universal primer site; cDNA carried unique molecular identifiers. TCRdb recomputed calls from the 5' RACE reads with MiXCR, one row per CDR3 protein. The sample contains 540,000 or so distinct CDR3 sequences, under 25% of which appear only once. Germline V gene sequence: CDR1 LNHDA, CDR2 SQIVND (reference sequence). The CDR3 has 16 amino acids. J was trimmed by 2 bases and V by 6 bases; bases with no gene match: 7. This sample also appeared in a second study, on yellow fever vaccine responses in identical twins.

The specimen was CD4+ T cells sorted from blood. The chain couples TRBV19 to TRBJ2-2; 9 nucleotides line up with TRBD2. This TCR was sampled from a woman between 18 and 29 years old in good health. The CDR3: CASSPAGGLNTGELFF. DNA of the CDR3: TGTGCCAGTAGCCCAGCGGGAGGCCTTAACACCGGGGAGCTGTTTTTT.